This TCR beta chain was captured by sequencing in a study of chemoradiotherapy in HPV16-positive cancers. Produced via immunoSEQ multiplex PCR; TCRdb's table is partial and in-frame only. The repertoire holds approximately 12,000 clones, with 90% to 95% as singletons. Looked up from germline, CDR1 is SGHVS and CDR2 is FNYEAQ. The CDR3 extends over 16 amino acids. J gave up 2 bases and V 4 bases, and 5 bases lay outside the gene matches. The chain has TRBV7-6 and TRBJ2-1; TRBD1 agrees at 10 bases. The TCR sequence derives from a human donor with HPV-associated anogenital cancer. The specimen was blood, collected from a patient who underwent chemoradiotherapy. CDR3 DNA: TGTGCCAGCAGCTCCGGGACAGGGGTCACCTACAATGAGCAGTTCTTC. Translation gives CASSSGTGVTYNEQFF.